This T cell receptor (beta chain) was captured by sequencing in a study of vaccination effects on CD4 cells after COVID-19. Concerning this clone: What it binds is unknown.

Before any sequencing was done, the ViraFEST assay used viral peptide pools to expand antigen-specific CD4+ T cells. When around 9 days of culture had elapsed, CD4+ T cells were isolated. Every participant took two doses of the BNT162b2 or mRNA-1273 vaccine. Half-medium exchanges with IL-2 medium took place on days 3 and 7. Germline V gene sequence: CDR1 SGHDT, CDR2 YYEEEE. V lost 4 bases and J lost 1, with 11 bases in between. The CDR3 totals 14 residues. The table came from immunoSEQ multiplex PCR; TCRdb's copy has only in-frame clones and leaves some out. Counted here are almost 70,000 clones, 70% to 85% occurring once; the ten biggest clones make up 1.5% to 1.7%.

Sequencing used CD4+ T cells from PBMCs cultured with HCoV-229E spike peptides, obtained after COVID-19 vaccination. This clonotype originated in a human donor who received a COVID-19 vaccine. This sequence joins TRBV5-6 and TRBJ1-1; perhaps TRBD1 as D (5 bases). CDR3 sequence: CASSPGTENTEAFF. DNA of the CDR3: TGTGCCAGCAGCCCGGGGACCGAGAACACTGAAGCTTTCTTT.